This passage covers 32 T cell receptor beta chains from one sample sequenced in a study of post-analysis software for immune sequencing data. cDNA libraries for TCR beta contained unique molecular identifiers. TCRdb re-derived calls from the PCR reads in MiXCR, one entry per CDR3 protein. This sample has approximately 730,000 distinct CDR3 sequences, with less than 35% found just once. Antigens of these TCRs are unknown. Study observations and caveats: The five TRBV segments detected at higher frequency in patients than in controls included TRBV5-6, TRBV5-1 and TRBV20-1.

Sequencing input: blood. The source is a girl aged 10-17 years with multiple sclerosis.

This clonotype was seen many times. The chain uses TRBV12-3 or TRBV12-4 and TRBJ1-2, with D hard to call. Trimming removed 3 bases from V and 6 bases from J, with 14 bases in between. This CDR3 has 14 amino acids. CDR3 in DNA: TGTGCCAGCAGTTTTGAAGGGAGATTGCATGGCTACACCTTC. As protein: CASSFEGRLHGYTF.

Only a few counts were recorded for this clonotype. V usage is TRBV29-1 and J usage is TRBJ2-1; D may be TRBD2 (5 bases). This CDR3 is 14 amino acids long. Trimming took 3 bases from V and 2 from J, leaving 11 bases between them. Germline assignment: CDR1 SQVTM and CDR2 ANQGSEA. CDR3 nucleotide sequence: TGCAGCGTTGACGCTAGCATAACCTACAATGAGCAGTTCTTC. Its protein is CSVDASITYNEQFF.

There are many counts of this clonotype. The chain is built from TRBV10-3 and TRBJ2-1; D is ambiguous. Trimming took 4 bases from V and 9 from J, leaving 10 bases between them. Germline-derived CDR1 and CDR2 are ENHRY and SYGVKD. This CDR3 region has 12 residues. CDR3 amino acids: CAISVLVSEQFF. The CDR3, as DNA: TGTGCCATCAGTGTCTTAGTTTCTGAGCAGTTCTTC.

V gene TRBV6-5 combines with J gene TRBJ2-7; unclear D gene. V dropped 6 bases and J dropped 0 bases, with 9 bases sitting between them. Germline CDR1 reads MNHEY; CDR2 reads SVGAGI. The CDR3 runs to 13 residues. This CDR3 is CASREPSSYEQYF. In DNA, the CDR3 is TGTGCCAGCAGGGAACCTAGCTCCTACGAGCAGTACTTC.

A few counts support this clonotype. This chain joins TRBV7-9 and TRBJ2-7, with 10 bases matching TRBD2. Trimming at V came to 9 bases and at J to 3 bases, leaving 11 bases not matched to a gene. CDR3 length equals 15 residues. Germline V gene sequence: CDR1 SEHNR, CDR2 FQNEAQ (reference sequence). The CDR3, as DNA: TGTGCCAGATCATTACAGCGGGGGGGCCTCTACGAGCAGTACTTC. Translating gives CARSLQRGGLYEQYF. Combining the CDR3 with reference TRBV7-9 and TRBJ2-7 gives the whole variable domain DTGVSQNPRHKITKRGQNVTFRCDPISEHNRLYWYRQTLGQGPEFLTYFQNEAQLEKSRLLSDRFSAERPKGSFSTLEIQRTEQGDSAMYLCARSLQRGGLYEQYFGPGTRLTVT.

The rearrangement joins TRBV27 to TRBJ1-5; TRBD1 might be the D (5 bases). The CDR3 extends over 15 amino acids. Germline CDR1 reads MNHEY; CDR2 reads SMNVEV (reference sequence). With 6 bases removed from V and 6 bases from J, the gap between germline ends came to 18 bases. The CDR3 spells CASRGRPNLGQPQHF. CDR3 sequence (DNA): TGTGCCAGCAGGGGACGTCCAAACTTGGGTCAGCCCCAGCATTTT.

The genes are TRBV14 and TRBJ1-6, with D tentatively TRBD1 (6 bases). The CDR3 spans 16 residues. Trimming took off 4 bases at V and 6 bases at J, with 16 bases between the two ends. Germline values: CDR1 SGHDN, CDR2 FVKESK. The CDR3 nucleotides read TGTGCCAGCAGCCGTTTAGAGGGGGAGTTTAATTCACCCCTCCACTTT. This codes for CASSRLEGEFNSPLHF.

This clonotype has just one count. This chain joins TRBV5-1 and TRBJ1-2; 7 bases line up with TRBD1. CDR3 length equals 16 residues. Germline CDR1 reads SGHRS; CDR2 reads YFSETQ. V lost 0 bases and J lost 2; bases outside the gene matches: 7. The CDR3: CASSLAPGTVNYGYTF. The CDR3 nucleotides read TGCGCCAGCAGCTTGGCACCCGGGACAGTGAACTATGGCTACACCTTC.

The chain employs TRBV5-1 and TRBJ2-1; D might be TRBD1 or TRBD2, each matching 5 bases. The CDR3 is 15 amino acids. The V and J ends lost 3 bases and 6 bases respectively, with 16 bases between them. Germline lookup yields CDR1 SGHRS and CDR2 YFSETQ. CDR3 DNA: TGCGCCAGCAGCTCCCTGGGGACCCCTGGCAATGAGCAGTTCTTC. Translated, it gives CASSSLGTPGNEQFF.

The rearrangement joins TRBV16 to TRBJ1-1, with D possibly matching TRBD1 (6 bases). The CDR3 extends over 15 amino acids. Germline CDR1 KGHSY, CDR2 FQNENV. The V gene lost 5 bases and the J gene lost 3 bases, with 16 bases spanning the gap. The CDR3 sequence: CASSAQQGLDTEAFF. In nucleotides, the CDR3 is TGTGCCAGCAGCGCCCAACAGGGTTTGGACACTGAAGCTTTCTTT.

The CDR3 sequence: CASSRGAATIQETQYF. In nucleotides, the CDR3 is TGTGCCAGCAGCCGGGGGGCGGCAACCATCCAAGAGACCCAGTACTTC. V and J are TRBV5-6 and TRBJ2-5, with TRBD2 as a possible D gene (7 bases). The CDR3 extends over 16 amino acids. Between the trimmed V and J ends, which lost 4 bases and 1 base, there was a span of 17 bases. The germline CDR1 and CDR2 sequences are SGHDT and YYEEEE.

The chain has TRBV28 and TRBJ2-7; 7 bases are shared with TRBD2. The germline V gene has CDR1 MDHEN and CDR2 SYDVKM. V shed 9 bases and J 3 bases; nucleotides not matched to a gene: 8. This CDR3 has 13 amino acids. CDR3 sequence: CASGLGGIYEQYF. Here the CDR3 DNA reads TGTGCCAGTGGTTTGGGGGGGATCTACGAGCAGTACTTC.

This clonotype was seen at least ten times. The chain has TRBV7-2 and TRBJ2-7; unclear D gene. This CDR3 comprises 11 residues. The V gene's germline CDR1 is SGHTA and CDR2 FQGNSA. Trimming shortened V by 4 bases and J by 2 bases, and 3 bases separated the two germline ends. The CDR3 bases are TGTGCCAGCAGCTACACCTACGAGCAGTACTTC. The encoded protein is CASSYTYEQYF.

This chain uses TRBV28 with TRBJ2-3, with D perhaps matching TRBD2 (6 bases). The germline V and J ends were trimmed by 6 bases and 2 bases, with 18 bases remaining between them. The germline V gene has CDR1 MDHEN and CDR2 SYDVKM. The CDR3 is 16 residues long. Here the CDR3 reads CASSENRDSFTDTQYF. The CDR3 DNA reads as TGTGCCAGCAGCGAAAACCGGGACTCCTTCACAGATACGCAGTATTTT.

The chain combines TRBV15 with TRBJ2-5; TRBD2 might be the D (5 bases). This CDR3 is 14 amino acids long. The V gene lost 0 bases and the J gene lost 11 bases, with 16 bases spanning the gap. Germline V gives CDR1 LNHNV, CDR2 YYDKDF (reference sequence). The chain's CDR3 is CATSRDLASWEQYF. In nucleotides, the CDR3 is TGTGCCACCAGCAGAGATCTAGCATCTTGGGAGCAGTACTTC.

The chain joins TRBV6-5 to TRBJ2-4; 9 bases agree with TRBD2. The J call is uncertain, as TRBJ2-7 better fits the DNA end. CDR3 length equals 15 residues. Germline V gene data show CDR1 as MNHEY and CDR2 as SVGAGI. The CDR3 coding sequence is TGTGCCAGCAGTTCCGCTATAGCGGGAGTGGACGAGCAGTACTTC. Its translation is CASSSAIAGVDEQYF.

J is TRBJ2-1 and V is TRBV6-5, with 8 bases fitting TRBD2. V lost 0 bases to trimming and J lost 9 bases; unmatched junction nucleotides: 10. This CDR3 comprises 16 residues. From germline, CDR1 is MNHEY and CDR2 SVGAGI. The CDR3 spells CASSYSKQREFGEQFF. The CDR3 DNA is TGTGCCAGCAGTTACTCGAAGCAGCGGGAGTTCGGTGAGCAGTTCTTC.

There are a few counts of this clonotype. The chain is built from TRBV29-1 and TRBJ1-2, with TRBD1 matching over 8 bases. CDR1 and CDR2 (germline): SQVTM, ANQGSEA. The CDR3 loop spans 13 amino acids. The V and J ends lost 3 bases and 8 bases, in that order; junction bases with no gene match: 8. The CDR3 DNA is TGCAGCGTTGACCCCCCTGACAGGGGAGGCTACACCTTC. It encodes CSVDPPDRGGYTF.

The V gene is TRBV20-1, the J gene TRBJ2-1, with D tentatively TRBD2 (5 bases). The V gene's germline CDR1 is DFQATT and CDR2 SNEGSKA (reference sequence). V lost 7 bases, J lost 5 bases, and 12 bases lay in between. This CDR3 comprises 12 residues. The CDR3: CSVGELNNEQFF. The CDR3 DNA is TGCAGTGTCGGGGAATTAAACAATGAGCAGTTCTTC.

In this sample, this clonotype turned up a few times. This sequence joins TRBV6-1 and TRBJ2-3; 9 bases line up with TRBD1. The CDR3 length is 18 residues. The V gene end was trimmed by 6 bases and the J gene end by 2 bases; junction bases not matched to a gene: 15. Germline V gene data show CDR1 as MNHNS and CDR2 as SASEGT. The CDR3 spells CASSRGTGIAAPTDTQYF. The CDR3 nucleotides are TGTGCCAGCAGCCGCGGGACAGGGATAGCGGCTCCCACAGATACGCAGTATTTT.

This clonotype was seen at least ten times. This chain links TRBV20-1 with TRBJ1-1, with D maybe TRBD1 (5 bases). CDR3 length equals 13 residues. CDR1 and CDR2 from the germline V gene are DFQATT and SNEGSKA (reference sequence). V shed 6 bases and J shed 1 base, with 12 bases lying between them. Written as DNA, the CDR3 is TGCAGTGCCCCCCAGGGAGGGAACACTGAAGCTTTCTTT. Translated: CSAPQGGNTEAFF.

This clonotype was recorded a few times. The chain links TRBV7-7 to TRBJ2-5, with D possibly matching TRBD1 (6 bases). This CDR3 has 16 amino acids. Trimming took 5 bases from V and 4 from J, leaving 20 bases between them. Germline lookup yields CDR1 SSHAT and CDR2 FNYEAQ (reference sequence). CDR3: CASSPKGVPVGETQYF. As DNA, the CDR3 is TGTGCCAGCAGCCCCAAGGGGGTGCCGGTGGGAGAGACCCAGTACTTC.

The chain links TRBV29-1 to TRBJ2-7; no clear D gene. The CDR3 sequence is 13 residues long. CDR1 and CDR2 from the germline V gene are SQVTM and ANQGSEA. With 8 bases removed from V and 2 bases from J, the gap between germline ends came to 16 bases. This CDR3 is CSLAAAATYEQYF. DNA for the CDR3: TGCAGCCTCGCAGCAGCTGCAACCTACGAGCAGTACTTC.

This clonotype was seen a handful of times. The rearrangement joins TRBV18 to TRBJ2-3; D might be TRBD1 or TRBD2, each matching 5 bases. Germline CDR1 and CDR2: KGHSH and LQKENI. Between the trimmed V and J ends, which lost 6 bases and 2 bases, there was a span of 18 bases. The CDR3 is 16 residues long. CDR3 DNA sequence: TGTGCCAGCTCGTCGAGTGTCGGGACCGTCACAGATACGCAGTATTTT. The encoded protein is CASSSSVGTVTDTQYF.

The chain has TRBV7-2 and TRBJ2-7, with a tentative D call TRBD1 (5 bases). This CDR3 is built from 15 residues. Germline V gene sequence: CDR1 SGHTA, CDR2 FQGNSA. With 2 bases removed from V and 3 bases from J, the gap between germline ends came to 14 bases. CDR3 loop: CASSLSQVLGYEQYF. In DNA, the CDR3 is TGTGCCAGCAGCTTATCACAGGTGCTTGGCTACGAGCAGTACTTC.

This chain links TRBV27 with TRBJ1-1; tentatively, D is TRBD1 (5 bases). Trimming pared 5 bases from V and 4 bases from J, leaving 11 bases between. Germline V gene sequence: CDR1 MNHEY, CDR2 SMNVEV (reference sequence). The CDR3 loop spans 13 amino acids. The CDR3 loop reads CASSIGGGTEAFF. In DNA form, the CDR3 reads TGTGCCAGCAGTATTGGGGGGGGCACTGAAGCTTTCTTT.

This chain links TRBV20-1 with TRBJ1-5; D gene ambiguous. Germline V gene sequence: CDR1 DFQATT, CDR2 SNEGSKA (reference sequence). V was shortened by 0 bases and J by 1 base, with 16 bases between the two germline ends. The CDR3 length is 17 residues. The CDR3 coding sequence is TGCAGTGCTAGAGATCTTGGGCGGGATTTAAGCAATCAGCCCCAGCATTTT. This codes for CSARDLGRDLSNQPQHF.

The sample holds a few counts of this clonotype. The CDR3 DNA reads TGTGCCAGCAGCCTCCTACTAGCCGCAGATACGCAGTATTTT. Its protein product is CASSLLLAADTQYF. The rearrangement joins TRBV11-2 to TRBJ2-3; D perhaps matches TRBD2 (6 bases). The CDR3 runs 14 residues. The V gene lost 5 bases and the J gene lost 4 bases, with 13 bases spanning the gap. Germline V gives CDR1 SGHAT, CDR2 FQNNGV.

This clonotype came up many times. CDR3 nucleotide sequence: TGTGCCAGCAGCTTGAACCTCGAGACCCAGTACTTC. This sequence encodes CASSLNLETQYF. V and J are TRBV7-9 and TRBJ2-5; D uncertain. From germline, CDR1 is SEHNR and CDR2 FQNEAQ (reference sequence). The V gene lost 3 bases and the J gene lost 5 bases, with 7 bases spanning the gap. This CDR3 is 12 amino acids long.

This clonotype was counted a few times. The genes are TRBV27 and TRBJ2-4; D is possibly TRBD1 (6 bases). The CDR3 sequence is 15 residues long. V lost 6 bases and J 5 bases, leaving 17 bases between the germline ends. Germline lookup yields CDR1 MNHEY and CDR2 SMNVEV (reference sequence). CDR3 in amino acids: CASSRDRRGQNIQYF. CDR3 DNA sequence: TGTGCCAGCAGCCGAGACAGGCGAGGGCAAAACATTCAGTACTTC.

This sequence joins TRBV9 and TRBJ1-2; unclear D gene. With 0 bases removed from V and 0 bases from J, the gap between germline ends came to 12 bases. The CDR3 consists of 16 residues. CDR1 and CDR2 (germline): SGDLS, YYNGEE. The chain's CDR3 is CASSVGWAGPNYGYTF. In DNA form, the CDR3 reads TGTGCCAGCAGCGTAGGTTGGGCCGGCCCTAACTATGGCTACACCTTC.

J is TRBJ2-7 and V is TRBV15; D may match TRBD1 or TRBD2 (6 bases each). CDR1 is LNHNV, CDR2 YYDKDF, per germline (reference sequence). This CDR3 spans 14 amino acids. V was shortened by 0 bases and J by 3 bases, with 9 bases between the two germline ends. CDR3 DNA sequence: TGTGCCACCAGCAGAGAACGGGGGCACTACGAGCAGTACTTC. Translated: CATSRERGHYEQYF.